Listed below are T cell receptor beta chains from one sample, sequenced in a study of shared clonotypes between healthy human individuals. TCRdb's table, derived via immunoSEQ multiplex PCR, lists solely in-frame clones and lacks some. The data show 2 million to 2.5 million clones, more than 85% seen once. The sample was naive CD4+ T cells from PBMCs. Receptors were obtained from a man between 18 and 29 years old in good health. Some clones in this sample may be carry-over from other donors' samples. Each CDR3 is given with its conserved first and last residue. A D gene is named only where the DNA matches it firmly. Clone size appears in some rows only: once, few, many, or a class for an expanded clone.

V gene: TRBV5-1; D gene: -; clone size: once; J gene: TRBJ2-3; CDR3 protein: CASSLAAFRTDTQYF; CDR3 DNA: TGCGCCAGCAGCTTGGCCGCGTTCCGCACAGATACGCAGTATTTT
V gene: TRBV29-1; D gene: -; clone size: -; J gene: TRBJ2-7; CDR3 protein: CSAQYSTGVGNEQYF; CDR3 DNA: TGCAGCGCCCAATACTCGACAGGTGTGGGCAACGAGCAGTACTTC
V gene: TRBV5-4; D gene: TRBD1; clone size: -; J gene: TRBJ1-2; CDR3 protein: CASSWDRDYGYTF; CDR3 DNA: TGTGCCAGCAGCTGGGACAGGGACTATGGCTACACCTTC
V gene: TRBV9; D gene: -; clone size: -; J gene: TRBJ1-3; CDR3 protein: CASSPSPDNNSGNTIYF; CDR3 DNA: TGTGCCAGCAGCCCCAGCCCAGACAACAACTCTGGAAACACCATATATTTT
V gene: TRBV18; D gene: -; clone size: -; J gene: TRBJ2-1; CDR3 protein: CASSPQGLYEQFF; CDR3 DNA: TGTGCCAGCTCACCACAGGGGTTGTATGAGCAGTTCTTC
V gene: TRBV5-1; D gene: -; clone size: -; J gene: TRBJ2-3; CDR3 protein: CASSLAGVGDTQYF; CDR3 DNA: TGCGCCAGCAGCTTGGCGGGAGTCGGAGATACGCAGTATTTT
V gene: TRBV5-1; D gene: -; clone size: -; J gene: TRBJ2-5; CDR3 protein: CASSVLADEETQYF; CDR3 DNA: TGCGCCAGCAGCGTCTTGGCAGATGAAGAGACCCAGTACTTC
V gene: TRBV10-3; D gene: -; clone size: -; J gene: TRBJ1-5; CDR3 protein: CAISQGSGNQPQHF; CDR3 DNA: TGTGCCATCAGCCAGGGGTCTGGCAATCAGCCCCAGCATTTT
V gene: TRBV5-1; D gene: -; clone size: -; J gene: TRBJ2-7; CDR3 protein: CASSQGRSTYEQYF; CDR3 DNA: TGCGCCAGCAGCCAGGGGAGGAGCACCTACGAGCAGTACTTC
V gene: TRBV4-3; D gene: -; clone size: -; J gene: TRBJ2-3; CDR3 protein: CASSPLLTDTQYF; CDR3 DNA: TGCGCCAGCAGCCCGCTACTCACAGATACGCAGTATTTT
V gene: TRBV4-2; D gene: TRBD2; clone size: -; J gene: TRBJ2-1; CDR3 protein: CASSLQTSPSGSYNEQFF; CDR3 DNA: TGTGCCAGCAGCCTTCAAACCTCTCCTAGCGGATCCTACAATGAGCAGTTCTTC
V gene: TRBV4-1; D gene: -; clone size: few; J gene: TRBJ2-2; CDR3 protein: CASSPNRENTGELFF; CDR3 DNA: TGCGCCAGCAGCCCTAACAGGGAGAACACCGGGGAGCTGTTTTTT
V gene: TRBV30; D gene: -; clone size: -; J gene: TRBJ2-7; CDR3 protein: CAWSKSSVRYEQYF; CDR3 DNA: TGTGCCTGGAGCAAGAGTTCTGTACGTTACGAGCAGTACTTC
V gene: TRBV9; D gene: TRBD2; clone size: -; J gene: TRBJ2-2; CDR3 protein: CASSPTSGTISNTGELFF; CDR3 DNA: TGTGCCAGCAGCCCGACTAGCGGAACGATTTCGAACACCGGGGAGCTGTTTTTT
V gene: TRBV7-2; D gene: -; clone size: -; J gene: TRBJ2-1; CDR3 protein: CASSSRGPGNGRINEQFF; CDR3 DNA: TGTGCCAGCAGCTCCCGAGGGCCCGGCAACGGACGCATTAATGAGCAGTTCTTC
V gene: TRBV7-6; D gene: -; clone size: -; J gene: TRBJ2-1; CDR3 protein: CASSFGRYNEQFF; CDR3 DNA: TGTGCCAGCAGCTTCGGGCGGTACAATGAGCAGTTCTTC
V gene: TRBV7-6; D gene: -; clone size: -; J gene: TRBJ2-3; CDR3 protein: CASSPDGRRTDTQYF; CDR3 DNA: TGTGCCAGCAGTCCGGATGGGAGGAGGACAGATACGCAGTATTTT
V gene: TRBV5-8; D gene: -; clone size: -; J gene: TRBJ1-2; CDR3 protein: CASSLRGPRGYGYTF; CDR3 DNA: TGTGCCAGCAGCTTACGTGGGCCGCGGGGCTATGGCTACACCTTC
V gene: TRBV30; D gene: TRBD2; clone size: -; J gene: TRBJ2-2; CDR3 protein: CAWGTPGLAGGPNTGELFF; CDR3 DNA: TGTGCCTGGGGGACACCGGGACTAGCGGGAGGTCCGAACACCGGGGAGCTGTTTTTT
V gene: TRBV4-3; D gene: TRBD2; clone size: -; J gene: TRBJ2-7; CDR3 protein: CASSQLPVGLAGGSYEQYF; CDR3 DNA: TGCGCCAGCAGCCAATTACCCGTGGGACTAGCGGGAGGATCCTACGAGCAGTACTTC
V gene: TRBV20-1; D gene: -; clone size: -; J gene: TRBJ2-7; CDR3 protein: CSASPSSEQYF; CDR3 DNA: TGCAGTGCTTCCCCCAGCTCCGAGCAGTACTTC
V gene: TRBV28; D gene: -; clone size: -; J gene: TRBJ1-2; CDR3 protein: CASRLGGGGGYTF; CDR3 DNA: TGTGCCAGCCGCCTCGGGGGCGGTGGAGGCTACACCTTC
V gene: TRBV7-8; D gene: TRBD1; clone size: -; J gene: TRBJ2-2; CDR3 protein: CASSLFRGHYPGELFF; CDR3 DNA: TGTGCCAGCAGCTTATTTAGGGGGCATTACCCGGGGGAGCTGTTTTTT
V gene: TRBV28; D gene: -; clone size: -; J gene: TRBJ1-5; CDR3 protein: CASSLLGRARVGNQPQHF; CDR3 DNA: TGTGCCAGCAGTTTACTGGGACGGGCTCGTGTTGGCAATCAGCCCCAGCATTTT
V gene: TRBV15; D gene: -; clone size: -; J gene: TRBJ2-7; CDR3 protein: CATSREDRGTYEQYF; CDR3 DNA: TGTGCCACCAGCAGAGAGGATAGGGGCACCTACGAGCAGTACTTC
V gene: TRBV28; D gene: TRBD1; clone size: -; J gene: TRBJ1-2; CDR3 protein: CASHYNRGLGYTF; CDR3 DNA: TGTGCCAGCCATTATAACAGGGGACTTGGCTACACCTTC
V gene: TRBV27; D gene: -; clone size: -; J gene: TRBJ2-3; CDR3 protein: CASSRPGPSTDTQYF; CDR3 DNA: TGTGCCAGCAGCCGGCCGGGTCCAAGCACAGATACGCAGTATTTT
V gene: TRBV11-2; D gene: -; clone size: -; J gene: TRBJ2-5; CDR3 protein: CASSRGGGPETQYF; CDR3 DNA: TGTGCCAGCAGCCGCGGTGGAGGGCCAGAGACCCAGTACTTC
V gene: TRBV28; D gene: -; clone size: -; J gene: TRBJ1-2; CDR3 protein: CASSNSKTINYGYTF; CDR3 DNA: TGTGCCAGCAGCAATTCGAAAACAATCAACTATGGCTACACCTTC
V gene: TRBV5-1; D gene: -; clone size: -; J gene: TRBJ2-7; CDR3 protein: CASSGKGHHEQYF; CDR3 DNA: TGCGCCAGCAGCGGGAAAGGGCACCACGAGCAGTACTTC
V gene: TRBV23-1; D gene: -; clone size: -; J gene: TRBJ2-5; CDR3 protein: CASSQSGSSGETQYF; CDR3 DNA: TGCGCCAGCAGTCAATCTGGCTCAAGCGGAGAGACCCAGTACTTC
V gene: TRBV7-9; D gene: -; clone size: -; J gene: TRBJ1-4; CDR3 protein: CASSPIGGPTNEKLFF; CDR3 DNA: TGTGCCAGCAGCCCCATCGGGGGGCCAACTAATGAAAAACTGTTTTTT
V gene: TRBV29-1; D gene: -; clone size: -; J gene: TRBJ2-3; CDR3 protein: CSVGLSWGDDPFTDTQYF; CDR3 DNA: TGCAGCGTTGGTTTGTCGTGGGGGGACGATCCTTTCACAGATACGCAGTATTTT
V gene: TRBV16; D gene: -; clone size: -; J gene: TRBJ1-5; CDR3 protein: CASSQSVGIQPQHF; CDR3 DNA: TGTGCCAGCAGCCAATCCGTTGGGATTCAGCCCCAGCATTTT
V gene: TRBV9; D gene: -; clone size: -; J gene: TRBJ1-2; CDR3 protein: CASSAYGRGGYGYTF; CDR3 DNA: TGTGCCAGCAGTGCCTACGGGAGAGGTGGCTATGGCTACACCTTC
V gene: TRBV4-1; D gene: TRBD2; clone size: -; J gene: TRBJ2-1; CDR3 protein: CASSLPAGQRGSYNEQFF; CDR3 DNA: TGCGCCAGCAGCCTTCCTGCCGGCCAGCGGGGCAGTTACAATGAGCAGTTCTTC
V gene: TRBV7-9; D gene: -; clone size: -; J gene: TRBJ1-5; CDR3 protein: CASSLVGDQPQHF; CDR3 DNA: TGTGCCAGCAGCTTAGTCGGGGATCAGCCCCAGCATTTT
V gene: TRBV2; D gene: TRBD1; clone size: -; J gene: TRBJ2-7; CDR3 protein: CASSIHRGPPYEQYF; CDR3 DNA: TGTGCCAGCAGTATCCACAGGGGACCTCCCTACGAGCAGTACTTC
V gene: TRBV7-9; D gene: -; clone size: -; J gene: TRBJ2-3; CDR3 protein: CASSLGSDTDTQYF; CDR3 DNA: TGTGCCAGCAGCTTGGGCAGTGACACAGATACGCAGTATTTT
V gene: TRBV18; D gene: -; clone size: -; J gene: TRBJ1-5; CDR3 protein: CASSPGGATNQPQHF; CDR3 DNA: TGTGCCAGCTCACCGGGGGGGGCAACCAATCAGCCCCAGCATTTT
V gene: TRBV5-4; D gene: -; clone size: -; J gene: TRBJ1-3; CDR3 protein: CASSPRGNSGNTIYF; CDR3 DNA: TGTGCCAGCAGCCCTCGGGGTAACTCTGGAAACACCATATATTTT
V gene: TRBV19; D gene: -; clone size: -; J gene: TRBJ2-2; CDR3 protein: CASSMLNTGELFF; CDR3 DNA: TGTGCCAGTAGTATGTTGAACACCGGGGAGCTGTTTTTT
V gene: TRBV7-9; D gene: -; clone size: once; J gene: TRBJ2-7; CDR3 protein: CASSYRDSEDEQYF; CDR3 DNA: TGTGCCAGCAGCTATCGGGACTCAGAGGACGAGCAGTACTTC
V gene: TRBV25-1; D gene: -; clone size: -; J gene: TRBJ2-7; CDR3 protein: CASSEPGTYEQYF; CDR3 DNA: TGTGCCAGCAGTGAACCGGGTACCTACGAGCAGTACTTC